A single sample gave rise to the 22 T cell receptor beta chains below, sequenced in a study of T-cell reconstitution after alpha-beta-depleted transplantation in children. The library targeted TCRbeta and was prepared with unique molecular identifiers. TCRdb ran MiXCR on the PCR reads and lists one entry per CDR3 protein. The table has some 830,000 distinct CDR3 sequences, 15% to 20% seen once; the top ten hold around 5.3%. The material sequenced was PBMCs, mostly from graft donor cells, taken 360 days after TCRalphabeta/CD19-depleted stem cell transplant. The receptors here all came from a male patient between 5 and 17 years old who had a stem cell transplant for acute lymphoblastic leukemia, so the T cells may come from the graft donor.

The rearrangement links TRBV3-1 to TRBJ2-5; no reliable D call. The CDR3 spans 17 residues. The germline CDR1 and CDR2 sequences are LGHDT and YNNKEL (reference sequence). V lost 1 base and J lost 2, with 17 bases in between. As DNA, the CDR3 is TGTGCCAGCAGCCAAGGGTCGGGCCCACGCCGTCAAGAGACCCAGTACTTC. Its translation is CASSQGSGPRRQETQYF.

The chain uses TRBV30 and TRBJ1-6; a possible D gene is TRBD1 (6 bases). V lost 0 bases and J 7 bases, leaving 10 bases between the germline ends. In germline, CDR1 is GTSNPN, CDR2 SVGIG (reference sequence). CDR3 size: 14 residues. The CDR3: CAWSVLGTNSPLHF. For the CDR3, the DNA is TGTGCCTGGAGTGTACTCGGGACAAATTCACCCCTCCACTTT.

This chain links TRBV3-1 with TRBJ2-7, with D maybe TRBD2 (5 bases). This CDR3 region has 16 residues. Germline V gene lookup returns CDR1 LGHDT and CDR2 YNNKEL (reference sequence). V was clipped by 4 bases and J by 4 bases, with 20 bases between them. The CDR3 sequence is CASSLSLGPAEYEQYF. The CDR3 coding sequence is TGTGCCAGCAGCCTCTCACTGGGCCCAGCGGAATACGAGCAGTACTTC.

The chain couples TRBV12-3 or TRBV12-4 to TRBJ1-5; no firm D call. CDR3 length: 13 amino acids. The V and J ends lost 3 bases and 4 bases respectively, with 7 bases between them. CDR3 nucleotide sequence: TGTGCCAGCAGTTTCCAGGAGAATCAGCCCCAGCATTTT. Protein: CASSFQENQPQHF.

CDR3 nucleotides: TGTGCCAGCACCCCTAGGACAGGAGACACCGGGGAGCTGTTTTTT. As protein: CASTPRTGDTGELFF. The V gene is TRBV2, the J gene TRBJ2-2; the match to TRBD1 covers 7 bases. V was pared by 7 bases and J by 3 bases, with 8 bases of the junction left unmatched. This CDR3 spans 15 amino acids. Germline V gene data show CDR1 as SNHLY and CDR2 as FYNNEI.

There are a few counts of this clonotype. J is TRBJ1-4 and V is TRBV7-8; D is uncertain. The V end lost 5 bases, the J end lost 1 base, and 11 bases lay between the germline ends. Germline V CDR1 and CDR2: SGHVS, FQNEAQ. The CDR3 covers 15 residues. CDR3 in amino acids: CASSHLRGTNEKLFF. In DNA, the CDR3 is TGTGCCAGCAGCCACCTCCGGGGAACTAATGAAAAACTGTTTTTT.

The chain is built from TRBV4-1 and TRBJ2-4, with a possible D match to TRBD2 (5 bases). There are 17 residues in the CDR3. V lost 0 bases, J lost 0 bases, and 12 bases lay in between. CDR1 MGHRA and CDR2 YSYEKL come from the germline V gene. For the CDR3, the DNA is TGCGCCAGCAGCCAAGAAGGCCTAGCCGCAGCCAAAAACATTCAGTACTTC. Its translation is CASSQEGLAAAKNIQYF.

The chain employs TRBV7-8 and TRBJ2-1; maybe TRBD1 (6 bases). Trimming pared 1 base from V and 5 bases from J, leaving 15 bases between. This CDR3 has 16 residues. CDR1 and CDR2 (germline): SGHVS, FQNEAQ. The CDR3 region is CASSLVLGAPDNEQFF. Written as DNA, the CDR3 is TGTGCCAGCAGCTTAGTCCTGGGGGCTCCGGACAATGAGCAGTTCTTC.

This clonotype was observed a few times. This chain's CDR3 is CSVDRPTEQFF. Here the CDR3 DNA reads TGCAGCGTCGACCGACCCACCGAGCAGTTCTTC. The chain joins TRBV29-1 to TRBJ2-1; D unclear. The ends were cut back, 6 bases at V and 10 bases at J, with 13 bases in the middle. Germline V lookup: CDR1 SQVTM, CDR2 ANQGSEA. The CDR3 is 11 amino acids.

Many counts were recorded for this clonotype. The rearrangement joins TRBV29-1 to TRBJ2-1, with 7 nucleotides matching TRBD2. Trimming took 6 bases from V and 4 from J; bases not matched to a gene: 6. The CDR3 is 13 amino acids. CDR1 and CDR2 (germline): SQVTM, ANQGSEA. The chain's CDR3 is CSVVGGTYNEQFF. As DNA, the CDR3 is TGCAGCGTCGTGGGGGGGACTTACAATGAGCAGTTCTTC.

The chain employs TRBV12-3 or TRBV12-4 and TRBJ2-7; 9 nucleotides match TRBD2. The CDR3 contains 14 residues. After removal of 8 bases from V and 7 bases from J, the junction contained 12 bases not matched to a gene. The CDR3 region is CASGPGGGAREQYF. CDR3 bases: TGTGCCAGCGGCCCGGGCGGGGGGGCAAGGGAGCAGTACTTC.

The CDR3 spells CASSPVRVTYNEQFF. As DNA, the CDR3 is TGCGCCAGCAGCCCTGTCAGGGTTACCTACAATGAGCAGTTCTTC. The chain carries TRBV5-1 and TRBJ2-1; D is perhaps TRBD1 (5 bases). This CDR3 has 15 residues. The germline V gene encodes CDR1 SGHRS and CDR2 YFSETQ. Trimming stripped 4 bases from V and 2 bases from J, with 13 bases between.

The chain links TRBV2 to TRBJ1-2; no clear D. The V gene's germline CDR1 is SNHLY and CDR2 FYNNEI. The CDR3 totals 14 residues. V dropped 7 bases and J dropped 0 bases, with 12 bases sitting between them. The CDR3 is CASTGAFSNYGYTF. The CDR3 region has the DNA TGTGCCAGCACTGGCGCATTTTCTAACTATGGCTACACCTTC.

This clonotype was recorded a few times. CDR3 loop: CSARDVRDRSYEQYF. The CDR3 DNA reads as TGCAGTGCTAGAGATGTTCGGGACAGGAGCTACGAGCAGTACTTC. The chain is built from TRBV20-1 and TRBJ2-7; 8 bases are shared with TRBD1. After removal of 0 bases from V and 3 bases from J, the junction contained 7 bases not matched to a gene. Germline V lookup: CDR1 DFQATT, CDR2 SNEGSKA (reference sequence). CDR3 length: 15 amino acids.

V is TRBV18 and J is TRBJ1-1, with a possible D match to TRBD1 (5 bases). Trimming stripped 2 bases from V and 7 bases from J, with 8 bases between. This CDR3 comprises 12 residues. Germline V gene sequence: CDR1 KGHSH, CDR2 LQKENI. CDR3 loop: CASSPSGDEAFF. CDR3 in DNA: TGTGCCAGCTCACCATCGGGGGATGAAGCTTTCTTT. The full variable domain, in which reference TRBV18 and TRBJ1-1 provide the parts outside the CDR3, is NAGVMQNPRHLVRRRGQEARLRCSPMKGHSHVYWYRQLPEEGLKFMVYLQKENIIDESGMPKERFSAEFPKEGPSILRIQQVVRGDSAAYFCASSPSGDEAFFGQGTRLTVV.

The chain links TRBV6-5 to TRBJ2-5; 8 nucleotides align to TRBD2. CDR1 is MNHEY, CDR2 SVGAGI, per germline. V lost 4 bases and J lost 6; bases outside the gene matches: 7. CDR3 length: 14 residues. CDR3 nucleotides: TGTGCCAGCAGTTTAGCGGGGTGGGGGAAGACCCAGTACTTC. Protein product: CASSLAGWGKTQYF.

This sequence joins TRBV4-1 and TRBJ2-1; 8 nucleotides agree with TRBD2. Germline CDR1 MGHRA, CDR2 YSYEKL. Trimming at V came to 8 bases and at J to 6 bases, leaving 9 bases not matched to a gene. The CDR3 is made up of 14 amino acids. The CDR3 loop is CASRVIAGFNEQFF. As DNA, the CDR3 is TGCGCCAGCCGAGTGATAGCGGGATTCAATGAGCAGTTCTTC.

The CDR3 region is CATSDLQAREVGTQYF. The CDR3 DNA reads as TGTGCCACCAGTGATTTGCAGGCCAGGGAGGTCGGTACGCAGTATTTT. The chain couples TRBV24-1 to TRBJ2-3; D might be TRBD2 (6 bases). This CDR3 contains 16 residues. With 0 bases removed from V and 8 bases from J, the gap between germline ends came to 17 bases. Per the germline V gene, CDR1 is KGHDR and CDR2 is SFDVKD.

This chain uses TRBV20-1 with TRBJ2-1; 7 positions agree with TRBD2. The V gene end was trimmed by 5 bases and the J gene end by 2 bases; junction bases not matched to a gene: 6. Looked up from germline, CDR1 is DFQATT and CDR2 is SNEGSKA (reference sequence). There are 14 residues in the CDR3. The CDR3 DNA is TGCAGTGCTCGAGCGGGACTGGCCTACAATGAGCAGTTCTTC. This gives the protein CSARAGLAYNEQFF.

This clonotype was picked up many times. The chain combines TRBV7-3 with TRBJ2-1; TRBD2 aligns across 11 bases. Germline CDR1 is SGHTA and CDR2 is FQGTGA. The CDR3 is made up of 15 amino acids. Trimming cost V 5 bases and J 6 bases; bases outside gene matches: 6. CDR3 DNA sequence: TGTGCCAGCAGCATCCTAGCGGGAGGAGGCAATGAGCAGTTCTTC. This translates into CASSILAGGGNEQFF.

This clonotype appeared a few times. The chain uses TRBV27 and TRBJ2-7; 8 bases align to TRBD1. Germline V gives CDR1 MNHEY, CDR2 SMNVEV (reference sequence). The CDR3 covers 16 residues. J lost 7 bases, V lost 5 bases, and 16 bases had no gene match. In DNA form, the CDR3 reads TGTGCCAGCAGTATCCGTGAGCGGACAGGGCCCTCGGAGCAGTACTTC. Its protein product is CASSIRERTGPSEQYF.

This sequence joins TRBV7-9 and TRBJ1-5; unclear D gene. The CDR3 has 16 residues. Germline values: CDR1 SEHNR, CDR2 FQNEAQ (reference sequence). V dropped 5 bases and J dropped 0 bases, with 14 bases sitting between them. The chain's CDR3 is CASSPYEGNSNQPQHF. The CDR3 DNA follows: TGTGCCAGCAGCCCCTACGAGGGCAATAGCAATCAGCCCCAGCATTTT.